This T cell receptor beta chain was sequenced in a study of CD8 T cells in ankylosing spondylitis. Germline CDR1 and CDR2: MNHEY and SVGAGI. The V and J ends lost 0 bases and 2 bases respectively, with 11 bases between them. This CDR3 region has 16 residues. Study results and caveats: CD8+ by phenotype, disease-linked clones were relatively rare in peripheral blood. Ankylosing spondylitis blood appeared to carry a characteristic TCR beta motif of seven to nine highly homologous variants. Prior literature has documented some motif variants in synovial fluid and blood from reactive arthritis.

A single record per CDR3 protein comes from TCRdb applying MiXCR to the 5' RACE reads. The sample includes 300,000 to 400,000 distinct CDR3 sequences, under 15% of them seen just once. Notes on this clonotype: Its cognate antigen is unknown.

J is TRBJ2-1 and V is TRBV6-5; D gene uncertain. The TCR sequence derives from a male donor with ankylosing spondylitis or in good health (not recorded which). The sequencing input was blood, either unsorted or a sorted T cell fraction (not recorded which). The CDR3 DNA reads as TGTGCCAGCAGTTACTCGACGGCTGGGGCCTACAATGAGCAGTTCTTC. Encoded protein: CASSYSTAGAYNEQFF.